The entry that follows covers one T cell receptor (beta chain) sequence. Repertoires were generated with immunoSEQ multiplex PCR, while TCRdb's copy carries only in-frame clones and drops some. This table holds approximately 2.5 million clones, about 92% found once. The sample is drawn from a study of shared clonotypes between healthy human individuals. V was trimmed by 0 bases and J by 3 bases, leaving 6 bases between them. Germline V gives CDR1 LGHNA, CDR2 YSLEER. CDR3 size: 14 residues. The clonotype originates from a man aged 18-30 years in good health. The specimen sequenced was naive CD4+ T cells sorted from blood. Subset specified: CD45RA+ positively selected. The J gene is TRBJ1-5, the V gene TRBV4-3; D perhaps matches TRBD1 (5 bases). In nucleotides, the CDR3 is TGCGCCAGCAGCCAAGAGACAGACAATCAGCCCCAGCATTTT. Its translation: CASSQETDNQPQHF.